These 6 T cell receptor beta chains were all obtained from the same sample, sequenced in a study of T cell responses to AZD1222 COVID-19 vaccine. Only in-frame clones appear in the TCRdb table, and some are missing; sequencing was by immunoSEQ multiplex PCR. Of 100,000 to 150,000 clones detected, around 85% appear once; the ten largest clones hold about 4.4%. Sequences were derived from peripheral blood, sampled 28 days after the second AZD1222 dose. All receptors derive from an adult who received the AZD1222 COVID-19 vaccine.

This chain links TRBV6-1 with TRBJ1-5; D perhaps matches TRBD1 (5 bases). The germline V gene encodes CDR1 MNHNS and CDR2 SASEGT. V shed 4 bases and J shed 4 bases, with 20 bases lying between them. CDR3 length: 17 amino acids. The CDR3 region has the DNA TGTGCCAGCAGTGTCCTAACGGGACGCGGGATGAATCAGCCCCAGCATTTT. Residues: CASSVLTGRGMNQPQHF.

The chain recombines TRBV5-5 with TRBJ2-1; D gene uncertain. V dropped 0 bases and J dropped 3 bases, with 10 bases sitting between them. Looked up from germline, CDR1 is SGHKS and CDR2 is YYEKEE (reference sequence). This CDR3 spans 15 amino acids. The CDR3 loop reads CASSLAGLGYNEQFF. Here the CDR3 DNA reads TGTGCCAGCAGCTTGGCTGGGTTGGGCTACAATGAGCAGTTCTTC.

The chain has TRBV30 and TRBJ1-1; no clear D gene. The V and J ends lost 5 bases and 3 bases respectively, with 13 bases between them. The CDR3 extends over 13 amino acids. Germline CDR1 and CDR2: GTSNPN and SVGIG (reference sequence). CDR3: CAWGRGFDTEAFF. Here the CDR3 DNA reads TGTGCCTGGGGACGCGGGTTCGACACTGAAGCTTTCTTT. The full variable domain, with the rest looked up from reference TRBV30 and TRBJ1-1, is SQTIHQWPATLVQPVGSPLSLECTVEGTSNPNLYWYRQAAGRGLQLLFYSVGIGQISSEVPQNLSASRPQDRQFILSSKKLLLSDSGFYLCAWGRGFDTEAFFGQGTRLTVV.

This rearrangement joins TRBV7-2 to TRBJ1-4, with D tentatively TRBD1 (5 bases). With 5 bases removed from V and 3 bases from J, the gap between germline ends came to 25 bases. The CDR3 is 19 amino acids. Germline V CDR1 and CDR2: SGHTA, FQGNSA. This CDR3 is CASSPLRDRHPGANEKLFF. The CDR3, as DNA: TGTGCCAGCAGCCCCCTGAGGGACCGACACCCGGGGGCTAATGAAAAACTGTTTTTT.

The rearrangement uses TRBV19 and TRBJ2-5; D not certain. CDR1 and CDR2 from the germline V gene are LNHDA and SQIVND (reference sequence). V was shortened by 4 bases and J by 0 bases, with 6 bases between the two germline ends. This CDR3 has 13 residues. CDR3 loop: CASSTVNQETQYF. The DNA for the CDR3 is TGTGCCAGTAGTACCGTGAACCAAGAGACCCAGTACTTC.

This chain links TRBV4-1 with TRBJ2-1, with TRBD2 matching 10 bases. Germline values: CDR1 MGHRA, CDR2 YSYEKL. This CDR3 region has 18 residues. Trimming cost V 1 base and J 0 bases; bases outside gene matches: 6. The CDR3 nucleotides are TGCGCCAGCAGCCAAGCGGCTAGCGGGGGACACTCCTACAATGAGCAGTTCTTC. It specifies CASSQAASGGHSYNEQFF.